The present entry profiles one T cell receptor beta chain with its context. Its antigen remains unknown. Constant-segment primers and 5'RACE yielded cDNA libraries for TCR alpha and TCR beta, each carrying sample barcodes and UMIs. Using its own MiXCR run on the 5' RACE reads, TCRdb lists one record per CDR3 protein. The sample lists 550,000 to 700,000 distinct CDR3 sequences, 15% to 20% seen once, with 8.1% in the top ten. The CDR3 spans 15 residues. Trimming stripped 4 bases from V and 5 bases from J, with 17 bases between. The data were taken from a study of T-cell memory formation after mild COVID-19. Study-wide background: TCR clusters were mostly confined to one donor each. Study-level points and caveats: Clones that contracted from day 15 to 85 were balanced CD4/CD8, while later expanders leaned CD4+. That cross-reactive memory joined was suggested by some responding clones appearing in pre-infection memory.

The sample taken for sequencing was PBMCs or a T cell subset sorted from them (not recorded which). The TCR comes from an adult woman who had mild COVID-19 (a few samples of this study predate the infection). Cell type and time point are not known. J is TRBJ1-2 and V is TRBV12-3 or TRBV12-4; D is perhaps TRBD1 (5 bases). The DNA of the CDR3 is TGTGCCAGCAGTTCGGCGGGGCGAGGTATTTATGGCTACACCTTC. Translating it yields CASSSAGRGIYGYTF.